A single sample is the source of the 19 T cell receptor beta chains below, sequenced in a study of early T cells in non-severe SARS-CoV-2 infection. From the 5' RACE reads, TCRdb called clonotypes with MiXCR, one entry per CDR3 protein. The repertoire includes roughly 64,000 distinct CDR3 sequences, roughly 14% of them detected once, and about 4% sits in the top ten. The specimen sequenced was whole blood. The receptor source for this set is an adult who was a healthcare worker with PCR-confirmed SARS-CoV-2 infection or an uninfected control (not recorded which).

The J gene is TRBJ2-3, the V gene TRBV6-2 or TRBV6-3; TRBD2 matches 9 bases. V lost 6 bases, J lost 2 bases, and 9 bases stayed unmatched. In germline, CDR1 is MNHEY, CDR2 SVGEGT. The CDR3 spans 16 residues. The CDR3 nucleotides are TGTGCCAGCAGACCCCCTTTAGCGGGGGCCACAGATACGCAGTATTTT. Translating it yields CASRPPLAGATDTQYF.

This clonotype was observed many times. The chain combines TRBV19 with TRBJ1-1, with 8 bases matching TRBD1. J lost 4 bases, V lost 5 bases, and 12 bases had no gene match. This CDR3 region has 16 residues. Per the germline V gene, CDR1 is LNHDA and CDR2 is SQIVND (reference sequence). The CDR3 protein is CASSPGTGGDVTEAFF. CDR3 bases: TGTGCCAGTAGTCCCGGGACAGGTGGGGATGTCACTGAAGCTTTCTTT.

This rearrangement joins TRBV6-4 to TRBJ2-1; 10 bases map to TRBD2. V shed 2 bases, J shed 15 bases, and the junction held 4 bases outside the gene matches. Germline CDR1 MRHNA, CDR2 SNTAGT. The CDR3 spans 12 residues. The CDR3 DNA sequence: TGTGCCAGCAGTGACACGGGACTAGCGACGTTCTTC. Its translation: CASSDTGLATFF.

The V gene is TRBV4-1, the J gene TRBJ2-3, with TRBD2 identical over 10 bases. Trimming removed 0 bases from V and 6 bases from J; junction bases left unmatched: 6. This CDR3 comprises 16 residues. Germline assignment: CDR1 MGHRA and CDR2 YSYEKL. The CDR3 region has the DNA TGCGCCAGCAGCCAAGAACCAGCGGGGGGGCGGGATACGCAGTATTTT. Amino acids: CASSQEPAGGRDTQYF.

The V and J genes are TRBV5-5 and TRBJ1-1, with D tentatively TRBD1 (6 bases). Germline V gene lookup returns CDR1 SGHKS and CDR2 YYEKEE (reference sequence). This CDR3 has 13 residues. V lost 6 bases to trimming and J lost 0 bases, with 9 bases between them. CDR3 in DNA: TGTGCCAGCACTGACAGGTTGAACACTGAAGCTTTCTTT. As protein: CASTDRLNTEAFF.

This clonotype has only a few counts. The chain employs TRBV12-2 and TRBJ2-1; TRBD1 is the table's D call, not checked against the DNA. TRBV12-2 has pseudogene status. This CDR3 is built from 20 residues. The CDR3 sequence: CASRLPGPNRGPSSYNEQFF. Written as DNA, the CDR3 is TGTGCAAGTCGCCTCCCGGGGCCCAACAGGGGGCCTAGCTCCTACAATGAGCAGTTCTTC.

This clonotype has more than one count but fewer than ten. The CDR3, as DNA: TGTGCCAGCAGGATAGGGTTTTCCTACGAGCAGTACTTC. Translating it yields CASRIGFSYEQYF. The V gene is TRBV28, the J gene TRBJ2-7; D is undetermined. The V and J ends lost 6 bases and 1 base respectively, with 10 bases between them. The germline V gene encodes CDR1 MDHEN and CDR2 SYDVKM. This CDR3 comprises 13 residues.

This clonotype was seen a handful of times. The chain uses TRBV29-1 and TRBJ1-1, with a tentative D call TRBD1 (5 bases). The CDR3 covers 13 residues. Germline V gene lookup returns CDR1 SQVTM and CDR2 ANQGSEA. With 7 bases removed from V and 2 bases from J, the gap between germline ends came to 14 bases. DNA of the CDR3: TGCAGCGCCTTACGACAGCTTAACACTGAAGCTTTCTTT. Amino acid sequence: CSALRQLNTEAFF.

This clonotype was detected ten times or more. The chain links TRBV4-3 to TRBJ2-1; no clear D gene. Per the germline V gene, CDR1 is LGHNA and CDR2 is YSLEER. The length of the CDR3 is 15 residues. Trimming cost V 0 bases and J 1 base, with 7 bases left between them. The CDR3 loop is CASSQERVSYNEQFF. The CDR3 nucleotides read TGCGCCAGCAGCCAAGAAAGGGTTTCCTACAATGAGCAGTTCTTC.

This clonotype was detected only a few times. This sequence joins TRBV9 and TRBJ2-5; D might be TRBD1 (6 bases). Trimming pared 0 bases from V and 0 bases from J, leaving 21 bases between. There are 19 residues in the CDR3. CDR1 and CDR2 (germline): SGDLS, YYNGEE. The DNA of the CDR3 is TGTGCCAGCAGCGTAGGAAGGTGGGCCGGGACACCCTACCAAGAGACCCAGTACTTC. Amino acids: CASSVGRWAGTPYQETQYF.

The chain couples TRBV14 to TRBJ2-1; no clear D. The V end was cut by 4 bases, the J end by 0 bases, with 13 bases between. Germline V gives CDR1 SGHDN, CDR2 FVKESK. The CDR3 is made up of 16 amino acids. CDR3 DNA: TGTGCCAGCAGCCCGTCCCGGTCACTCTCCTACAATGAGCAGTTCTTC. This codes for CASSPSRSLSYNEQFF.

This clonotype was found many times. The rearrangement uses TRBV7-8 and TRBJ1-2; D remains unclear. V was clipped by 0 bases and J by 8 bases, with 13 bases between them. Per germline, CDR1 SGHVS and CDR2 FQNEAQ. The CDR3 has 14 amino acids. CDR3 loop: CASSLAPVSLGYTF. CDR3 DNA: TGTGCCAGCAGCTTAGCCCCAGTATCCCTAGGCTACACCTTC. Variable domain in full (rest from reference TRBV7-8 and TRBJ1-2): GAGVSQSPRYKVAKRGQDVALRCDPISGHVSLFWYQQALGQGPEFLTYFQNEAQLDKSGLPSDRFFAERPEGSVSTLKIQRTQQEDSAVYLCASSLAPVSLGYTFGSGTRLTVV.

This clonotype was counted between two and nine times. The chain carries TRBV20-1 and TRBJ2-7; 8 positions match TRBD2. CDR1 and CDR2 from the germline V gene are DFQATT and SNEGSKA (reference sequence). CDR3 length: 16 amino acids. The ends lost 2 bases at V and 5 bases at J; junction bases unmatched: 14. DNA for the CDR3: TGCAGTGCTAGATTCCCCGGGGGGGGCTGGTCGGACGAGCAGTACTTC. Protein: CSARFPGGGWSDEQYF.

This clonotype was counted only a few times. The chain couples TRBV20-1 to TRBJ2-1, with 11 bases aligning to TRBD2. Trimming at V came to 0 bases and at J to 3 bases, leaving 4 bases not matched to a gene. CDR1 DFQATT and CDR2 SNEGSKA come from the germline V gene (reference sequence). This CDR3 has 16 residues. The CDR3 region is CSARDPSGGNYNEQFF. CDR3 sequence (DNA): TGCAGTGCTAGAGACCCTAGCGGGGGGAACTACAATGAGCAGTTCTTC.

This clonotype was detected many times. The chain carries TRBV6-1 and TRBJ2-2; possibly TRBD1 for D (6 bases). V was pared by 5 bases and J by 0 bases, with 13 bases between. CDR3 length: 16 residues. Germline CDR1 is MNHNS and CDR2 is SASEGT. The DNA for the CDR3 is TGTGCCAGCAGTAAGCTCGGGACAACGAACACCGGGGAGCTGTTTTTT. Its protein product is CASSKLGTTNTGELFF.

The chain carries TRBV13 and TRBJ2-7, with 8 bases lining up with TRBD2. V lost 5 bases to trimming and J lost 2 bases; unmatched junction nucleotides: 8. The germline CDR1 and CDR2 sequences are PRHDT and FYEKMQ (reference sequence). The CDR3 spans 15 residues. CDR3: CASSPAGGETYEQYF. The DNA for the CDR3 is TGTGCCAGCAGCCCTGCCGGGGGGGAAACCTACGAGCAGTACTTC.

CDR3 region: CATSRDKGDRTYEQYF. Here the CDR3 DNA reads TGTGCCACCAGCAGAGATAAAGGAGACAGAACCTACGAGCAGTACTTC. The genes are TRBV15 and TRBJ2-7; tentatively, D is TRBD1 (5 bases). With 0 bases removed from V and 2 bases from J, the gap between germline ends came to 14 bases. The CDR3 loop spans 16 amino acids. Germline CDR1 is LNHNV and CDR2 is YYDKDF (reference sequence).

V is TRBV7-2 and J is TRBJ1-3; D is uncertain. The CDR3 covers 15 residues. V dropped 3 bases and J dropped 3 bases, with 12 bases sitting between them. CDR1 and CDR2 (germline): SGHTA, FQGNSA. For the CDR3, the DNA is TGTGCCAGCAGCTTTCGCAATATAGGTGGAAACACCATATATTTT. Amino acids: CASSFRNIGGNTIYF.

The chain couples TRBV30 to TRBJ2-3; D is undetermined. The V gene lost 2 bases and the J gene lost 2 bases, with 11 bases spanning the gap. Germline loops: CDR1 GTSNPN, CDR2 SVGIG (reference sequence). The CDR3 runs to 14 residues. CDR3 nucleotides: TGTGCCTGGAGTACGGGTGTCTACACAGATACGCAGTATTTT. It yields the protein CAWSTGVYTDTQYF.